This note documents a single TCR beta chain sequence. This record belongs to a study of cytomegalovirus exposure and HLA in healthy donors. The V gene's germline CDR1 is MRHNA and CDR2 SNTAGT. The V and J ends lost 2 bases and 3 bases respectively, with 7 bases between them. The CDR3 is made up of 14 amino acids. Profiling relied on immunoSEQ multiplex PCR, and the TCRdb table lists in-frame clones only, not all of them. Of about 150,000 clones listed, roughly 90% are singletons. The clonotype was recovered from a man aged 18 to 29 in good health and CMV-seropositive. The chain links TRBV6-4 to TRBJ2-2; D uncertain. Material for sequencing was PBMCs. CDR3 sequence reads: CASSDQVDTGELFF. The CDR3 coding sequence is TGTGCCAGCAGTGACCAGGTAGACACCGGGGAGCTGTTTTTT.